The rows below give T cell receptor beta chains drawn from one sample of a study of T cells in Graves' hyperthyroidism and ophthalmopathy. From the multiplex PCR reads, TCRdb called clonotypes with MiXCR, one entry per CDR3 protein. The data show roughly 560,000 distinct CDR3 sequences, with roughly 15% seen just once and roughly 4.5% held by the top ten. The sample consisted of blood. The receptor set was obtained from a woman aged 40 to 49 with Graves' ophthalmopathy. CDR3s include the opening cysteine and the closing phenylalanine or tryptophan. Each record gives: D gene, CDR3 length, clone size, J gene, V gene, CDR3 DNA, CDR3 protein. D genes are given only for firm matches. Size is stated for part of the rows, as once, few or many counts, or as a class when the clone is expanded.

-,12,many,TRBJ2-7,TRBV6-5,TGTGCCAGCAGCGGACAGCTCTACGAGCAGTACTTC,CASSGQLYEQYF
-,16,many,TRBJ2-7,TRBV7-8,TGTGCCAGCAGCTTAGGGGGGCGGGCCCCAGCGTACGAGCAGTACTTC,CASSLGGRAPAYEQYF
-,13,-,TRBJ1-1,TRBV6-1,TGTGCCAGCAGCCCGGGACACCGAATTGAAGCTTTCTTT,CASSPGHRIEAFF
-,14,once,TRBJ1-5,TRBV6-1,TGTGCCAGCAGTGAAAGCTTGCTGAATCAGCCCCAGCATTTT,CASSESLLNQPQHF
-,13,many,TRBJ2-5,TRBV15,TGTGCCACCAGCAGACGCCTCCAAGAGACCCAGTACTTC,CATSRRLQETQYF
-,20,-,TRBJ2-4,TRBV3-1,TGTGCCAGCAGCCAAGATTGGGCGACAGGGAGGTTCGGAGCCAAAAACATTCAGTACTTC,CASSQDWATGRFGAKNIQYF
-,14,many,TRBJ1-5,TRBV12-3/TRBV12-4,TGTGCCAGCAGTTTTTCAGGGGCGGGTCAGCCCCAGCATTTT,CASSFSGAGQPQHF
-,12,-,TRBJ1-5,TRBV30,TGTGCCTGGAGTGTATTGGGTCAGCCCCAGCATTTT,CAWSVLGQPQHF
-,17,-,TRBJ2-5,TRBV12-3/TRBV12-4,TGTGCCAGCAGTTTAGCGAAGGGGGGGGGACTGCGGGAGACCCAGTACTTC,CASSLAKGGGLRETQYF
-,15,many,TRBJ1-1,TRBV25-1,TGTGCCAGCAGTGAGTATAGGGCGGTGGCCACTGAAGCTTTCTTT,CASSEYRAVATEAFF
TRBD1,13,many,TRBJ1-1,TRBV6-1,TGTGCCAGCAGTGGGACAGGGAGGACTGAAGCTTTCTTT,CASSGTGRTEAFF
TRBD2,18,many,TRBJ2-7,TRBV20-1,TGCAGTGCTAGCCGAGGGTTAAGGACCGGGACTAGCTCGGGGGAGCAGTACTTC,CSASRGLRTGTSSGEQYF
-,17,few,TRBJ2-2,TRBV30,TGTGCCTGGAGTAACGGGGAGGGGGCAGCGAACACCGGGGAGCTGTTTTTT,CAWSNGEGAANTGELFF
TRBD2,17,many,TRBJ2-7,TRBV12-3/TRBV12-4,TGTGCCAGCAGTCTACCCGGCGGGACTACCTACTCCTACGAGCAGTACTTC,CASSLPGGTTYSYEQYF
-,13,few,TRBJ1-2,TRBV24-1,TGTGCCACCAGTGGCGAGGGGTCGGATGGCTACACCTTC,CATSGEGSDGYTF
-,14,many,TRBJ1-2,TRBV6-5,TGTGCCAGCAGTTACTCCGGGAGGCGGTATGGCTACACCTTC,CASSYSGRRYGYTF
-,16,many,TRBJ1-1,TRBV6-2/TRBV6-3,TGTGCCAGCAGTTACATCCCCAGTTCAATGAACACTGAAGCTTTCTTT,CASSYIPSSMNTEAFF
TRBD2,12,many,TRBJ2-7,TRBV12-3/TRBV12-4,TGTGCCAGCAGCCGTCTAGCGGGGGAGCAGTACTTC,CASSRLAGEQYF
-,15,-,TRBJ2-5,TRBV20-1,TGCAGTGCTAGAGATGCTAGCCATATAATGGAGACCCAGTACTTC,CSARDASHIMETQYF
TRBD1,15,few,TRBJ1-5,TRBV5-6,TGTGCCAGCAGCTTGGCTGGCCAATCGAATGACAGGGAGGATTTT,CASSLAGQSNDREDF
TRBD1,14,-,TRBJ1-3,TRBV28,TGTGCCAGCAGACTCGGACAGGGCCGAAACACCATATATTTT,CASRLGQGRNTIYF
-,11,many,TRBJ2-7,TRBV7-9,TGTGCCAGCAGCCCCGGCAACGAGCAGTACTTC,CASSPGNEQYF
TRBD2,16,once,TRBJ2-7,TRBV7-2,TGTGCCAGCAGCTTAGCGGGGACTAGCTGGATCGGCGAGCAGTACTTC,CASSLAGTSWIGEQYF
-,12,-,TRBJ1-1,TRBV12-5,TGTGCTAGTGGTTCCCAATACACTGAAGCTTTCTTT,CASGSQYTEAFF
TRBD1,21,many,TRBJ2-6,TRBV6-2/TRBV6-3,TGTGCCAGCAGTTACCCAAATCAGGGACAGGAGATTACTTCTGGGGCCAACGTCCTGACTTTC,CASSYPNQGQEITSGANVLTF
TRBD2,17,few,TRBJ2-2,TRBV3-1,TGTGCCAGCAGCCAAGGGGGACTAGCGGGAGTGTCCGGGGAGCTGTTTTTT,CASSQGGLAGVSGELFF
TRBD1,16,-,TRBJ1-2,TRBV5-1,TGCGCCAGCAGCGGACGACAGGGGTCAGGCGGCTATGGCTACACCTTC,CASSGRQGSGGYGYTF
-,13,-,TRBJ1-6,TRBV2,TGTGCCTGCATTAGGTCAGCTAATTCACCCCTCCACTTT,CACIRSANSPLHF
-,15,-,TRBJ1-2,TRBV6-1,TGTGCCAGCAGTGAATACGGGGAAGGGACCTATGGCTACACCTTC,CASSEYGEGTYGYTF
TRBD1,15,-,TRBJ2-2,TRBV19,TGTGCCAGTAGTGCAAGACAGGGGGCGACCGGGGAGCTGTTTTTT,CASSARQGATGELFF
-,12,many,TRBJ1-1,TRBV28,TGTGCCAGCAGTTTATTCAACACTGAAGCTTTCTTT,CASSLFNTEAFF
-,14,many,TRBJ1-5,TRBV25-1,TGTGCCAGCACCGGGGGGTATAGCAATCAGCCCCAGCATTTT,CASTGGYSNQPQHF
-,13,many,TRBJ2-3,TRBV24-1,TGTGCCACCTGGGACACCTTCACAGATACGCAGTATTTT,CATWDTFTDTQYF
TRBD2,15,many,TRBJ2-2,TRBV29-1,TGCAGCGTCGCTGGGACTAGCGGCAACACCGGGGAGCTGTTTTTT,CSVAGTSGNTGELFF
-,13,many,TRBJ2-7,TRBV7-2,TGTGCCAGCAGGCAAGGAGGGGTTCAGGAGCAGTACTTC,CASRQGGVQEQYF
TRBD2,15,many,TRBJ2-7,TRBV12-3/TRBV12-4,TGTGCCAGCACCTCAGGAGCTAGCGGGACCTACGAGCAGTACTTC,CASTSGASGTYEQYF
-,14,few,TRBJ2-7,TRBV7-8,TGTGCCAGCAGCTTAGGCAGGGGCCCCTTCGAGCAGTACTTC,CASSLGRGPFEQYF
-,15,-,TRBJ2-5,TRBV4-1,TGCGCCAGCAGCCTCCACCCGACTAAGCGCGAGACCCAGTACTTC,CASSLHPTKRETQYF
-,13,many,TRBJ2-7,TRBV6-2/TRBV6-3,TGTGCCAGCAGTTACTACGGACCGAACGAGCAGTACTTC,CASSYYGPNEQYF
-,19,-,TRBJ1-2,TRBV18,TGTGCCAGCTCACCTGGAACCGGCGGCAGATCAGATGTAAACTATGGCTACACCTTC,CASSPGTGGRSDVNYGYTF
-,14,many,TRBJ1-1,TRBV12-3/TRBV12-4,TGTGCCAGCACCCGCGGGGCGGCGAACACTGAAGCTTTCTTT,CASTRGAANTEAFF
TRBD2,14,-,TRBJ2-2,TRBV27,TGTGCCTCTCGGACGGGAGGCACCCCCGGGGAGCTGTTTTTT,CASRTGGTPGELFF
TRBD1,17,many,TRBJ1-1,TRBV11-2,TGTGCCAGCAGCCCCAGGGGCAGGGGGGTGGAGAACACTGAAGCTTTCTTT,CASSPRGRGVENTEAFF
-,12,many,TRBJ1-1,TRBV2,TGTGCCAGCAGTGATGGGGGCACTGAAGCTTTCTTT,CASSDGGTEAFF
TRBD1,17,many,TRBJ1-5,TRBV6-5,TGTGCCAGCAGAGTGAGGGGGCAAGGGTCTGGCAATCAGCCCCAGCATTTT,CASRVRGQGSGNQPQHF
-,16,many,TRBJ2-4,TRBV12-3/TRBV12-4,TGTGCCAGCACCGTGGGGGGCTACCTAGCCAAAAACATTCAGTACTTC,CASTVGGYLAKNIQYF
-,15,many,TRBJ2-7,TRBV6-2/TRBV6-3,TGTGCCAGCAGTGCCTTTCTACAGCTCCCCTACGAGCAGTACTTC,CASSAFLQLPYEQYF
TRBD2,14,-,TRBJ2-7,TRBV11-2,TGTGCCAGCAGAATTCTAGCGGGAGGTCGCGAGCAGTACTTC,CASRILAGGREQYF
-,13,many,TRBJ2-5,TRBV12-3/TRBV12-4,TGTGCCAGCAGTTTGTTTAGCCAAGAGACCCAGTACTTC,CASSLFSQETQYF